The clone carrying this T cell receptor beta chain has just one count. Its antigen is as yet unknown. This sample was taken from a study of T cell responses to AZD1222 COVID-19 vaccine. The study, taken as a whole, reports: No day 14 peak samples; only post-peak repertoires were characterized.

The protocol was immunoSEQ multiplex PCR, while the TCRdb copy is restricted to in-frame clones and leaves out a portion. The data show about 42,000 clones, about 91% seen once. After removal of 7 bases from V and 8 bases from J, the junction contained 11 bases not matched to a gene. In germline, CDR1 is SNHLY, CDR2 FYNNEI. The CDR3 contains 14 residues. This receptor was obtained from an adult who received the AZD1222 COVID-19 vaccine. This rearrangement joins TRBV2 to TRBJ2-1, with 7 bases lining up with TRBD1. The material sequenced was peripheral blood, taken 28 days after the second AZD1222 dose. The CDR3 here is CASTPFTGDDEQFF. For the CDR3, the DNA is TGTGCCAGCACCCCTTTTACAGGGGATGATGAGCAGTTCTTC.